The present TCR beta chain was sequenced within a study of regulatory T cells in long-lasting Graves disease. For TCR beta, libraries came from iRepertoire HTBI primers and Arm-PCR of CDR3 regions. MiXCR was run by TCRdb on the multiplex PCR reads, yielding one entry per CDR3 protein. The data show 350,000 to 500,000 distinct CDR3 sequences, around 20% seen once. This clonotype has ten or more counts. Time point defined: persistent/refractory GD, antithyroid drugs over 5 years with positive TRAb. The TCR library was made from RNA that had been extracted from PBMCs in TRIzol. The sample in question was peripheral blood mononuclear cells (PBMCs), obtained when the disease was refractory, from a patient treated with antithyroid drugs. This clonotype was obtained from a female donor with Graves disease.

Here the CDR3 DNA reads TGCAGCGTGACCCGGGACTTGAACACTGAAGCTTTCTTT. Its protein is CSVTRDLNTEAFF. This chain uses TRBV29-1 with TRBJ1-1, with a possible D match to TRBD1 (5 bases). The V gene's germline CDR1 is SQVTM and CDR2 ANQGSEA. This CDR3 is 13 amino acids long. The germline V and J ends were trimmed by 6 bases and 0 bases, with 11 bases remaining between them.